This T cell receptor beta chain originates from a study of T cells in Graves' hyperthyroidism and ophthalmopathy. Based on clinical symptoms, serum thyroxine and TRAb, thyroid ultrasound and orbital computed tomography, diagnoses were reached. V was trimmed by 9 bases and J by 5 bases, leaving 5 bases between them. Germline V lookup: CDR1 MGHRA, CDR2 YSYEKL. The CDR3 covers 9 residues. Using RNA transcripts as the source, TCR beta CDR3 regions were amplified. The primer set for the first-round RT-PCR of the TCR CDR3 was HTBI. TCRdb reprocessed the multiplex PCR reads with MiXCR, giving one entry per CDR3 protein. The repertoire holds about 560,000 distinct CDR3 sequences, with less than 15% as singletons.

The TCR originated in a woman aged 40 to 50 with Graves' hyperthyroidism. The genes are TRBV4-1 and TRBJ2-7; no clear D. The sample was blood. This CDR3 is CARENEQYF. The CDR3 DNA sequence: TGCGCCAGGGAAAACGAGCAGTACTTC.